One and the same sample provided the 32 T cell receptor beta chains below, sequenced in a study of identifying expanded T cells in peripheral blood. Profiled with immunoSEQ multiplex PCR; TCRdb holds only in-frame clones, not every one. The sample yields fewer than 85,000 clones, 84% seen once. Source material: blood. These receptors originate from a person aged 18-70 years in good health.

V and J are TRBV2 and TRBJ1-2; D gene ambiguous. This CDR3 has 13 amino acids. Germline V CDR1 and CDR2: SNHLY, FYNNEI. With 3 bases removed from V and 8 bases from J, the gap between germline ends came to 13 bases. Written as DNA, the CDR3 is TGTGCCAGCAGTGAGGGAGTGGCGGGGGGCTACACCTTC. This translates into CASSEGVAGGYTF.

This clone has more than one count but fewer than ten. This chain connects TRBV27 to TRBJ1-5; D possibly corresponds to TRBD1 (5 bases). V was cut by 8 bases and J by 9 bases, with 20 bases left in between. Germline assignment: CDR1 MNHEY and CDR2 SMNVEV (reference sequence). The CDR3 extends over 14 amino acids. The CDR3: CASSPRDFVGPQHF. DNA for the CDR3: TGTGCCAGCTCGCCCAGGGATTTCGTGGGGCCCCAGCATTTT.

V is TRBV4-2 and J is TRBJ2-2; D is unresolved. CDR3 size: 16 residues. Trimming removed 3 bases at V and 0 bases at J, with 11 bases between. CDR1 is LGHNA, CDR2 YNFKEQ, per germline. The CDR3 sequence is CASSQVGDTNTGELFF. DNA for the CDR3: TGTGCCAGCAGCCAGGTAGGAGATACGAACACCGGGGAGCTGTTTTTT.

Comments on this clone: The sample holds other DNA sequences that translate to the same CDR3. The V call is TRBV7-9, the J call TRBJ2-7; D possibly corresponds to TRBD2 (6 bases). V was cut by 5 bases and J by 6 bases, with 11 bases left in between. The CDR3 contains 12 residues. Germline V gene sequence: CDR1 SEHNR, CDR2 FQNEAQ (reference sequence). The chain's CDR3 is CASSPGGSEQYF. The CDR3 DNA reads TGTGCCAGCAGCCCTGGGGGGTCCGAGCAGTACTTC.

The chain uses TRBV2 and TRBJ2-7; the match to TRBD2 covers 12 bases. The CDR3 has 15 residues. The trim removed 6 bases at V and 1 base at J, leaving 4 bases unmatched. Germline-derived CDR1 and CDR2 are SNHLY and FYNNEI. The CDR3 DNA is TGTGCCAGCAGCCAAGGACTAGCGGGATCCTACGAGCAGTACTTC. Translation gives CASSQGLAGSYEQYF.

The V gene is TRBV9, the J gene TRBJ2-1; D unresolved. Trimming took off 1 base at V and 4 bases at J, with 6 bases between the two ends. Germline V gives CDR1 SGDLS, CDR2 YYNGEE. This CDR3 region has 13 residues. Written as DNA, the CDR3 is TGTGCCAGCAGCGTAAGGCAGTACAATGAGCAGTTCTTC. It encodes CASSVRQYNEQFF.

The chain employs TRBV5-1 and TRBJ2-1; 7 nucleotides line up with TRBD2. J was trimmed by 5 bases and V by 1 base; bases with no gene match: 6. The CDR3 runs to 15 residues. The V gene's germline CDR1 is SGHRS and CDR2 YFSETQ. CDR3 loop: CASSLQTSENNEQFF. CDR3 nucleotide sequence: TGCGCCAGCAGCTTGCAAACTAGCGAAAACAATGAGCAGTTCTTC.

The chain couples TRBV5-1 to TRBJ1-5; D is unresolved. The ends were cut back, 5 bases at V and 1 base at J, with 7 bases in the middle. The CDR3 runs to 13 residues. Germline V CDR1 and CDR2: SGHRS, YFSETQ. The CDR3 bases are TGCGCCAGCAGTCGAGAAAGCAATCAGCCCCAGCATTTT. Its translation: CASSRESNQPQHF.

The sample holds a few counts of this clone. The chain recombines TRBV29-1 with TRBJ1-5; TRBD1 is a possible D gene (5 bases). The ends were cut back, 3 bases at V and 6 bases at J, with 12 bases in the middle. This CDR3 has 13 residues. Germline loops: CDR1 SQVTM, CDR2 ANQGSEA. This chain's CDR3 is CSVDRGEGQPQHF. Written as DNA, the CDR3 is TGCAGCGTTGATAGGGGAGAGGGTCAGCCCCAGCATTTT.

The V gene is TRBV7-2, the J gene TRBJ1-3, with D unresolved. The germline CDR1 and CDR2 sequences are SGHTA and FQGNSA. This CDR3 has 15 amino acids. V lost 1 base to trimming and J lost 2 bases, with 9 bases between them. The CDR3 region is CASSLEGRTGNTIYF. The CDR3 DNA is TGTGCCAGCAGCTTAGAGGGCAGAACTGGAAACACCATATATTTT.

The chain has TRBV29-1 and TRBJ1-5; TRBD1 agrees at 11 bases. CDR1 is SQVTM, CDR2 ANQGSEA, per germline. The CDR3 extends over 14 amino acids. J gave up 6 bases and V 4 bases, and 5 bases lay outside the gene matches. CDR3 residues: CSVAAGQGAQPQHF. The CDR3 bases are TGCAGCGTTGCTGCTGGACAGGGGGCTCAGCCCCAGCATTTT. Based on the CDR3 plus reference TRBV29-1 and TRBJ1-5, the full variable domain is SAVISQKPSRDICQRGTSLTIQCQVDSQVTMMFWYRQQPGQSLTLIATANQGSEATYESGFVIDKFPISRPNLTFSTLTVSNMSPEDSSIYLCSVAAGQGAQPQHFGDGTRLSIL.

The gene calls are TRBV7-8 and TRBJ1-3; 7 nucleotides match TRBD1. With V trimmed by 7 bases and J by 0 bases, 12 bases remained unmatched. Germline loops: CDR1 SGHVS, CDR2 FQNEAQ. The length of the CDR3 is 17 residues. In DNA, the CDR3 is TGTGCCAGCAAGCCTGAACAGGGGACCTACTCTGGAAACACCATATATTTT. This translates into CASKPEQGTYSGNTIYF.

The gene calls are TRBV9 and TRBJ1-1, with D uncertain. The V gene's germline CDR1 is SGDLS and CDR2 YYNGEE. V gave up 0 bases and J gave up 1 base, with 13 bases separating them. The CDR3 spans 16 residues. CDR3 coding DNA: TGTGCCAGCAGCGTAGGGTTAGTCGAGGGGAACACTGAAGCTTTCTTT. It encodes CASSVGLVEGNTEAFF.

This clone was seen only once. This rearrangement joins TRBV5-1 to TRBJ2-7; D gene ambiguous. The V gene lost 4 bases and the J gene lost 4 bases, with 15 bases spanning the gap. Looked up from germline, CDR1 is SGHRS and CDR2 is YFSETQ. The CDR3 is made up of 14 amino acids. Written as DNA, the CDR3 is TGCGCCAGCAGCCCTGGACCAGAAGTATACGAGCAGTACTTC. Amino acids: CASSPGPEVYEQYF.

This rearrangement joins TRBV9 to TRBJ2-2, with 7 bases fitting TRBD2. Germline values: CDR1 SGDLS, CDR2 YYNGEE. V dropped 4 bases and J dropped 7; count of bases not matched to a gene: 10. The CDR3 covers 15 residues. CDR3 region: CASSPRGGVVGELFF. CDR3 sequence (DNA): TGTGCCAGCAGCCCCCGGGGAGGGGTGGTCGGGGAGCTGTTTTTT.

The CDR3 region has the DNA TGTGCCAGCAGCTTAGCCGCTCAGGGGGCGGTGGAGACCCAGTACTTC. Encoded protein: CASSLAAQGAVETQYF. The chain links TRBV7-2 to TRBJ2-5; 8 positions match TRBD1. Trimming at V came to 0 bases and at J to 5 bases, leaving 8 bases not matched to a gene. This CDR3 has 16 residues. Germline V CDR1 and CDR2: SGHTA, FQGNSA.

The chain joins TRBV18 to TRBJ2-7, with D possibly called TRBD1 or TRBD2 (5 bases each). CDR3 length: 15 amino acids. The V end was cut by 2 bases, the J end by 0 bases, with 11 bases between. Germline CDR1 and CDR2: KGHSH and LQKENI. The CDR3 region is CASSPFEGSSYEQYF. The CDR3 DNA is TGTGCCAGCTCACCATTCGAGGGGAGCTCCTACGAGCAGTACTTC.

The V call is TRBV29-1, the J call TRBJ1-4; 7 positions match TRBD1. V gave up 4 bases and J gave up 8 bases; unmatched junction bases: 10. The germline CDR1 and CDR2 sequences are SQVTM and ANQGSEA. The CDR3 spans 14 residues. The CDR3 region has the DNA TGCAGCGTTGCCACGGCAGGGGGTAGGGAAAAACTGTTTTTT. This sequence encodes CSVATAGGREKLFF.

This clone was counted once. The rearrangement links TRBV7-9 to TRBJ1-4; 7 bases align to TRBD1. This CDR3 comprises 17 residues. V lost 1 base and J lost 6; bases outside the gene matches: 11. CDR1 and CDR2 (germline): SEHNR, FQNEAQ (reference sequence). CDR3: CASSLEGGSWGDEKLFF. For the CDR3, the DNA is TGTGCCAGCAGCTTAGAAGGGGGCAGTTGGGGCGATGAAAAACTGTTTTTT.

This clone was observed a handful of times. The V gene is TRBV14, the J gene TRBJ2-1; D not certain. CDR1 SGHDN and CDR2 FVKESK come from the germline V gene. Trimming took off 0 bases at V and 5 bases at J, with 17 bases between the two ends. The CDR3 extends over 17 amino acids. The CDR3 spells CASSQDSDQVADNEQFF. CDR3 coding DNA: TGTGCCAGCAGCCAAGATTCTGACCAAGTGGCCGACAATGAGCAGTTCTTC.

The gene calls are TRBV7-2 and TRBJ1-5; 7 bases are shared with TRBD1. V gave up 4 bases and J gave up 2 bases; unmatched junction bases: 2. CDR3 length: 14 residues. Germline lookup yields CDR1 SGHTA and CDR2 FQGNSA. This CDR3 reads CASSSQGGNQPQHF. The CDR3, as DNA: TGTGCCAGCAGCTCCCAGGGGGGCAATCAGCCCCAGCATTTT.

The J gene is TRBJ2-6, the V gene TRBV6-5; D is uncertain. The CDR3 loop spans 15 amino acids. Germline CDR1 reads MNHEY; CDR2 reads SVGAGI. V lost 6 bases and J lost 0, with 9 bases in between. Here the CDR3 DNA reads TGTGCCAGCAGGGGCACAATCTCTGGGGCCAACGTCCTGACTTTC. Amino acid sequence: CASRGTISGANVLTF.

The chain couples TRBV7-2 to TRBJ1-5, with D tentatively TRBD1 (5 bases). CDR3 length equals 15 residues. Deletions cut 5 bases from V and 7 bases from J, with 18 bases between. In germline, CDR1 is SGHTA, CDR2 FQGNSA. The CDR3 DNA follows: TGTGCCAGCAGCCCTCGGTTTGGGGCGGGACAGCCCCAGCATTTT. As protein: CASSPRFGAGQPQHF.

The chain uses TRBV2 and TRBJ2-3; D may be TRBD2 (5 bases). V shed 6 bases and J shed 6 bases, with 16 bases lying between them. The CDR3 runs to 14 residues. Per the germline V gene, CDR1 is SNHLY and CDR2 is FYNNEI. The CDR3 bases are TGTGCCAGCAGCGGGGTGGGGTACCGCGATACGCAGTATTTT. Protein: CASSGVGYRDTQYF. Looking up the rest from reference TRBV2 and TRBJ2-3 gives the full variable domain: EPEVTQTPSHQVTQMGQEVILRCVPISNHLYFYWYRQILGQKVEFLVSFYNNEISEKSEIFDDQFSVERPDGSNFTLKIRSTKLEDSAMYFCASSGVGYRDTQYFGPGTRLTVL.

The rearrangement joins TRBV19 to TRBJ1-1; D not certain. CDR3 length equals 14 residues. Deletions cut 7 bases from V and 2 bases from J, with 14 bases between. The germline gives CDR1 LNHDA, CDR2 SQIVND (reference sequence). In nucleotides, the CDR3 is TGTGCCAGTACCCCGGGATCCGATAACACTGAAGCTTTCTTT. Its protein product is CASTPGSDNTEAFF.

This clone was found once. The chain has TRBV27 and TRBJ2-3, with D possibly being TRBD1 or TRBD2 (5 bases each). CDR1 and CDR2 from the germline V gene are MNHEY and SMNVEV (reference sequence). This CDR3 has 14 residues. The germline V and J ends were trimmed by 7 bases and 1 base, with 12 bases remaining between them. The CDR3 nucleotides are TGTGCCAGCACCACTAGGGGTGGCACAGATACGCAGTATTTT. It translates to CASTTRGGTDTQYF.

The CDR3 here is CATKVAGGIYEQYF. CDR3 nucleotide sequence: TGTGCCACCAAAGTCGCGGGAGGGATCTACGAGCAGTACTTC. This chain joins TRBV10-3 and TRBJ2-7, with 9 positions matching TRBD2. The CDR3 runs to 14 residues. The ends lost 10 bases at V and 3 bases at J; junction bases unmatched: 10. Germline lookup yields CDR1 ENHRY and CDR2 SYGVKD.

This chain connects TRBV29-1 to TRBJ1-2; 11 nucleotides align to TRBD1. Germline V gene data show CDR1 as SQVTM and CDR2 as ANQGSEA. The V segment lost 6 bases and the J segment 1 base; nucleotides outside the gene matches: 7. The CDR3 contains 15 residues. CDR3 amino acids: CSVMGQGVINYGYTF. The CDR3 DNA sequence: TGCAGCGTGATGGGACAGGGGGTGATTAACTATGGCTACACCTTC. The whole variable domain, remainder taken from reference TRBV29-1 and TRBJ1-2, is SAVISQKPSRDICQRGTSLTIQCQVDSQVTMMFWYRQQPGQSLTLIATANQGSEATYESGFVIDKFPISRPNLTFSTLTVSNMSPEDSSIYLCSVMGQGVINYGYTFGSGTRLTVV.

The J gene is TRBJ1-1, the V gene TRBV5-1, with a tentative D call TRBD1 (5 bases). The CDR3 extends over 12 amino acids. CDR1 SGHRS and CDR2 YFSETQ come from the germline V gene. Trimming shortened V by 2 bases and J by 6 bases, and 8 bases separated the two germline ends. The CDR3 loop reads CASSFQGPEAFF. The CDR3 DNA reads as TGCGCCAGCAGCTTCCAGGGACCTGAAGCTTTCTTT.

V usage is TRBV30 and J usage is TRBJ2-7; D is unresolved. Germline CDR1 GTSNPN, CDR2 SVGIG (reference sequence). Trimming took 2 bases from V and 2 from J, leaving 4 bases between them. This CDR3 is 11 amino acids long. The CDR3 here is CAWSKTYEQYF. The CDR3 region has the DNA TGTGCCTGGAGTAAAACCTACGAGCAGTACTTC.

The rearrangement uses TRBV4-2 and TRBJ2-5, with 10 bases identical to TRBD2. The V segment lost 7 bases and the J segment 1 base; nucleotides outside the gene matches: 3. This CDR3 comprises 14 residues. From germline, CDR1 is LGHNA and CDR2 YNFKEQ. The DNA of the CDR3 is TGTGCCAGCACGGCTAGCGGGAGCCAAGAGACCCAGTACTTC. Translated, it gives CASTASGSQETQYF.

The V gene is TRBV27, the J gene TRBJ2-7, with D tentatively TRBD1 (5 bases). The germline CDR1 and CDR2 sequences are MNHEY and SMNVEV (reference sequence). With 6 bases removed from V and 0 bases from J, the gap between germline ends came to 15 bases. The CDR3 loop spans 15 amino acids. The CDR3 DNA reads TGTGCCAGCAGATATGCTCCCCAGGGCTCCTACGAGCAGTACTTC. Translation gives CASRYAPQGSYEQYF.